The rows below give T cell receptor beta chains drawn from one sample of a study of T cells in Graves' hyperthyroidism and ophthalmopathy. Using its own MiXCR run on the multiplex PCR reads, TCRdb lists one record per CDR3 protein. The sample lists 600,000 to 650,000 distinct CDR3 sequences, about 16% seen once, with approximately 3.8% in the top ten. Sequencing was performed on blood. Every receptor here comes from a woman in her twenties or thirties with Graves' hyperthyroidism. The CDR3 runs from the conserved cysteine through the conserved F or W. The D gene is left open where the match is weak. The size entry is marked missing in some rows and otherwise reads once, few, many or a size class.

CDR3 protein	CDR3 DNA	D gene	clone size	CDR3 length	V gene	J gene
CATGQGRGYEQYF	TGTGCCACCGGACAGGGGAGGGGTTACGAGCAGTACTTC	TRBD1	few	13	TRBV15	TRBJ2-7
CAWTEGLAGEEQYF	TGTGCCTGGACTGAAGGACTAGCGGGAGAAGAGCAGTACTTC	TRBD2	.	14	TRBV30	TRBJ2-7
CASSSEGGLGEQYF	TGTGCCAGCAGCTCCGAGGGGGGACTTGGAGAGCAGTACTTC	.	many	14	TRBV7-6	TRBJ2-7
CASEPDFLTGVHGYTF	TGTGCCAGCGAGCCCGATTTCTTGACAGGGGTTCACGGCTACACCTTC	TRBD1	.	16	TRBV11-2	TRBJ1-2
CATSREFGLAGVTDYEQYF	TGTGCCACCAGCAGAGAATTTGGACTAGCGGGAGTAACGGACTACGAGCAGTACTTC	TRBD2	.	19	TRBV15	TRBJ2-7
CASSPIVAPSYEQYF	TGTGCCAGCTCACCAATCGTGGCCCCCTCCTACGAGCAGTACTTC	.	few	15	TRBV18	TRBJ2-7
CSARDFGKQDYGYTF	TGCAGTGCTAGAGATTTCGGGAAGCAGGACTATGGCTACACCTTC	.	many	15	TRBV20-1	TRBJ1-2
CASRNRVGQPQHF	TGTGCCAGCAGAAACAGGGTCGGACAGCCCCAGCATTTT	.	many	13	TRBV12-3/TRBV12-4	TRBJ1-5
CASSPLGQHTDTQYF	TGTGCCAGCTCACCTCTGGGGCAGCACACAGATACGCAGTATTTT	.	few	15	TRBV18	TRBJ2-3
CASSRTRGGETQYF	TGTGCCAGCAGCCGCACCCGGGGAGGAGAGACCCAGTACTTC	.	few	14	TRBV7-2	TRBJ2-5
CASSPQGDQEAFF	TGTGCCAGCTCACCACAAGGGGACCAAGAGGCTTTCTTT	.	.	13	TRBV18	TRBJ1-1
CASSFSGYGDTQYF	TGTGCCAGCAGCTTTTCAGGGTACGGGGATACGCAGTATTTT	.	many	14	TRBV7-8	TRBJ2-3
CASRGTDSYNEQFF	TGTGCCAGCAGGGGGACAGACTCCTACAATGAGCAGTTCTTC	TRBD1	many	14	TRBV7-2	TRBJ2-1
CASSFSDINTGELFF	TGTGCCAGCAGTTTCTCGGACATAAACACCGGGGAGCTGTTTTTT	.	few	15	TRBV28	TRBJ2-2
CASSEWLAGAGEQFF	TGTGCCAGCAGTGAATGGCTAGCGGGAGCAGGTGAGCAGTTCTTC	TRBD2	many	15	TRBV2	TRBJ2-1
CASGEAGEAFF	TGTGCCAGCGGAGAGGCTGGTGAAGCTTTCTTT	.	many	11	TRBV28	TRBJ1-1
CASSDPGSSYNEQFF	TGTGCCAGCAGCGATCCGGGATCCTCCTACAATGAGCAGTTCTTC	.	many	15	TRBV27	TRBJ2-1
CSAIESSYNSPLHF	TGCAGTGCTATAGAGAGCTCCTATAATTCACCCCTCCACTTT	.	few	14	TRBV20-1	TRBJ1-6
CASSEAAGSIQYF	TGTGCCAGCAGTGAGGCGGCGGGGAGCATTCAGTACTTC	.	many	13	TRBV2	TRBJ2-4
CASSPRRAHEQYF	TGTGCCAGCAGCCCCCGACGGGCCCACGAGCAGTACTTC	.	many	13	TRBV5-6	TRBJ2-7
CASSLQGEYNEQFF	TGTGCCAGCAGCCTTCAGGGGGAGTATAATGAGCAGTTCTTC	TRBD1	many	14	TRBV11-3	TRBJ2-1
CASSLAVGRYTEAFF	TGTGCCAGCAGCTTAGCGGTAGGCAGATACACTGAAGCTTTCTTT	.	many	15	TRBV7-9	TRBJ1-1
CAWTPGLASYEQYF	TGTGCCTGGACGCCGGGACTAGCGAGCTACGAGCAGTACTTC	TRBD2	few	14	TRBV30	TRBJ2-7
CSAPTGPGYTF	TGCAGCGCCCCGACAGGGCCCGGCTACACCTTC	TRBD1	.	11	TRBV29-1	TRBJ1-2
CASSLSRGGAAETQYF	TGTGCCAGCAGCTTGTCTAGGGGGGGGGCGGCGGAGACCCAGTACTTC	.	many	16	TRBV11-2	TRBJ2-5
CASSQDRTEAFF	TGCGCCAGCAGCCAAGATAGGACTGAAGCTTTCTTT	.	many	12	TRBV4-3	TRBJ1-1
CASTPPASGKPYEQYF	TGTGCCAGCACCCCCCCCGCGAGCGGAAAACCCTACGAGCAGTACTTC	.	many	16	TRBV2	TRBJ2-7
CASSSSQVNTEAFF	TGTGCCAGCAGTAGCTCACAGGTGAACACTGAAGCTTTCTTT	.	many	14	TRBV6-1	TRBJ1-1
CASSTREGDEQFF	TGTGCCAGCAGCACCAGGGAAGGCGATGAGCAGTTCTTC	.	many	13	TRBV7-3	TRBJ2-1
CASSTTEQFF	TGTGCCAGCAGTACCACTGAGCAGTTCTTC	.	many	10	TRBV2	TRBJ2-1
CASIPVGGLGEQYF	TGTGCCAGCATTCCAGTGGGGGGCTTGGGCGAGCAGTACTTC	.	many	14	TRBV28	TRBJ2-7
CASLKNMNTEAFF	TGTGCCAGCCTCAAAAATATGAACACTGAAGCTTTCTTT	.	many	13	TRBV6-1	TRBJ1-1
CASSPVSYYEQYF	TGTGCCAGCAGCCCTGTTTCCTACTACGAGCAGTACTTC	.	many	13	TRBV28	TRBJ2-7
CSARDLRGSHTDTQYF	TGCAGTGCTAGAGATCTCAGAGGGTCTCACACAGATACGCAGTATTTT	.	few	16	TRBV20-1	TRBJ2-3
CASSLAPGKTGSSSYEQYF	TGTGCCAGCAGTTTAGCGCCGGGGAAGACAGGGTCGAGCTCCTACGAGCAGTACTTC	TRBD1	few	19	TRBV27	TRBJ2-7
CASKLTGTGYNSPLHF	TGTGCCAGCAAACTTACCGGGACAGGCTATAATTCACCCCTCCACTTT	TRBD1	few	16	TRBV14	TRBJ1-6
CAWSGAGPSTDTQYF	TGTGCCTGGAGTGGAGCGGGACCGTCCACAGATACGCAGTATTTT	TRBD2	many	15	TRBV30	TRBJ2-3
CASSFSVSPLHF	TGTGCCAGCAGCTTCTCGGTGTCACCCCTCCACTTT	.	few	12	TRBV7-2	TRBJ1-6
CASSLTGTGRTEAFF	TGTGCCAGCAGCTTGACCGGGACAGGGAGGACTGAAGCTTTCTTT	TRBD1	.	15	TRBV5-5	TRBJ1-1
CASRVQGAPYGYTF	TGTGCCAGCAGAGTACAGGGGGCCCCCTATGGCTACACCTTC	TRBD1	many	14	TRBV28	TRBJ1-2
CASSWDSGRSETQYF	TGTGCCAGCAGTTGGGATAGCGGGAGGTCGGAGACCCAGTACTTC	TRBD2	many	15	TRBV28	TRBJ2-5
CASSSRDRDALSPELFF	TGTGCCAGCAGTTCACGGGACAGGGATGCCCTAAGCCCAGAACTGTTTTTT	TRBD1	once	17	TRBV28	TRBJ1-4
CASHRREGVNEQFF	TGTGCCAGCCACCGCCGGGAGGGCGTCAATGAGCAGTTCTTC	TRBD2	.	14	TRBV6-2/TRBV6-3	TRBJ2-1
CAWRRTASAEKLFF	TGTGCCTGGAGACGGACAGCTTCGGCGGAAAAACTGTTTTTT	.	.	14	TRBV30	TRBJ1-4
CASSPGSGKYYEQYF	TGTGCCAGCAGCCCGGGGTCAGGGAAATACTACGAGCAGTACTTC	.	many	15	TRBV28	TRBJ2-7
CASSKKRELHEQYF	TGTGCCAGCTCAAAGAAGCGGGAGCTCCACGAGCAGTACTTC	TRBD2	many	14	TRBV28	TRBJ2-7
CATQGIKNTEAFF	TGTGCCACACAGGGGATCAAAAACACTGAAGCTTTCTTT	TRBD1	many	13	TRBV2	TRBJ1-1
CASRPYGTLSGNTIYF	TGTGCCAGCAGACCATACGGGACACTCTCTGGAAACACCATATATTTT	.	.	16	TRBV6-1	TRBJ1-3
CSVASGSWADTQYF	TGCAGTGTCGCTAGCGGGAGCTGGGCAGATACGCAGTATTTT	TRBD2	.	14	TRBV20-1	TRBJ2-3
CASSLGAGGVETQYF	TGTGCCAGCAGCTTAGGGGCGGGAGGTGTTGAGACCCAGTACTTC	TRBD2	many	15	TRBV7-2	TRBJ2-5
CASSYTDEKLFF	TGTGCCAGCAGTTACACGGATGAAAAACTGTTTTTT	.	few	12	TRBV6-5	TRBJ1-4
CASSLYSGRDPGELFF	TGTGCCAGCAGCTTATATAGCGGGAGGGACCCCGGGGAGCTGTTTTTT	TRBD2	few	16	TRBV7-3	TRBJ2-2
CAWSAQGRNSPLHF	TGTGCCTGGAGTGCACAGGGGCGGAATTCACCCCTCCACTTT	TRBD1	many	14	TRBV30	TRBJ1-6
CSARQGTNEQYF	TGCAGCGCTAGACAGGGGACGAACGAGCAGTACTTC	TRBD1	few	12	TRBV29-1	TRBJ2-7
CSAPPGHYGYTF	TGCAGTGCTCCCCCCGGCCACTATGGCTACACCTTC	.	few	12	TRBV20-1	TRBJ1-2
CAIRSVTSGIADIDTQYF	TGTGCCATCAGATCCGTGACTAGCGGGATAGCTGACATTGATACGCAGTATTTT	TRBD2	.	18	TRBV10-3	TRBJ2-3
CASRGHRDSYTF	TGTGCCAGCAGGGGCCATCGGGACAGCTACACCTTC	.	many	12	TRBV2	TRBJ1-2
CASTYQILTDLSSYEQYF	TGTGCCAGCACCTATCAAATTCTGACAGACCTGAGCTCCTACGAGCAGTACTTC	.	.	18	TRBV4-2	TRBJ2-7
CASSLVLEGRGNEQFF	TGTGCCAGCAGCTTGGTCCTTGAGGGACGGGGGAATGAGCAGTTCTTC	.	many	16	TRBV11-3	TRBJ2-1
CASRSFGAGANVLTF	TGTGCCAGCAGATCCTTCGGGGCTGGGGCCAACGTCCTGACTTTC	.	many	15	TRBV5-6	TRBJ2-6